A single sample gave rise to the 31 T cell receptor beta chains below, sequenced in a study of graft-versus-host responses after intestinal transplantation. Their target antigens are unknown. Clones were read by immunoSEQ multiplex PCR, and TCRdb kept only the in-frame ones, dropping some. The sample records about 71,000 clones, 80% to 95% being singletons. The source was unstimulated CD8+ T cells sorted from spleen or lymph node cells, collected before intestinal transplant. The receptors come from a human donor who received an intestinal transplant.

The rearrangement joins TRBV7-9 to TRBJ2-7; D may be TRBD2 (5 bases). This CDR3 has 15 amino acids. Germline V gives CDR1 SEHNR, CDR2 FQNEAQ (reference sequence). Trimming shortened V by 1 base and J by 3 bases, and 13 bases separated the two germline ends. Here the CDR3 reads CASSLVGDRVYEQYF. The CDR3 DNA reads TGTGCCAGCAGCTTAGTCGGGGATCGGGTCTACGAGCAGTACTTC.

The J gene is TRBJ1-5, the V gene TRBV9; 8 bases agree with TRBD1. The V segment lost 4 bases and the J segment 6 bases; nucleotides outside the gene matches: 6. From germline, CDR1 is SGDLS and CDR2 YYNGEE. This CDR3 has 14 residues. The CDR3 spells CASSPDRGGQPQHF. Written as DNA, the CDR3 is TGTGCCAGCAGCCCTGACAGGGGAGGTCAGCCCCAGCATTTT. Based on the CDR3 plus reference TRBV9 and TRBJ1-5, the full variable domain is DSGVTQTPKHLITATGQRVTLRCSPRSGDLSVYWYQQSLDQGLQFLIQYYNGEERAKGNILERFSAQQFPDLHSELNLSSLELGDSALYFCASSPDRGGQPQHFGDGTRLSIL.

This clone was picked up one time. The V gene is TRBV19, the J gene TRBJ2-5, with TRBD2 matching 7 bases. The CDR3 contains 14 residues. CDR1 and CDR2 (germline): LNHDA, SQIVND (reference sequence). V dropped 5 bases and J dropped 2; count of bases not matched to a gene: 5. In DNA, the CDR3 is TGTGCCAGTAGTTGGTCTAGCGGACAAGAGACCCAGTACTTC. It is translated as CASSWSSGQETQYF.

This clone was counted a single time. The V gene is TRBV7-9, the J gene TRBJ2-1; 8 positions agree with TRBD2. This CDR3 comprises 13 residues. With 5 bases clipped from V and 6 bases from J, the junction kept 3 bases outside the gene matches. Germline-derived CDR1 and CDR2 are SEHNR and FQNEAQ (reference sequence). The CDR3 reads CASSPGLGNEQFF. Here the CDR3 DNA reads TGTGCCAGCAGCCCGGGACTAGGCAATGAGCAGTTCTTC.

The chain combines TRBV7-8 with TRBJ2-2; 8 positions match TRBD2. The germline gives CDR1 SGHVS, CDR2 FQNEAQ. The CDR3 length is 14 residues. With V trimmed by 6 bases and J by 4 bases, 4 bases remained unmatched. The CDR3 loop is CASSLGTSTGELFF. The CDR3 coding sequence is TGTGCCAGCAGTCTCGGGACTAGCACCGGGGAGCTGTTTTTT.

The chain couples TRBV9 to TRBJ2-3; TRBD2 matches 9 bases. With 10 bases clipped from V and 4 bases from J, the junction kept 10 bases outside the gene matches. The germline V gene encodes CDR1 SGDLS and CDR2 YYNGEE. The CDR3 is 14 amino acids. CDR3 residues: CAGSPGGGADTQYF. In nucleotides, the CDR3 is TGTGCCGGCTCTCCCGGCGGGGGGGCAGATACGCAGTATTTT.

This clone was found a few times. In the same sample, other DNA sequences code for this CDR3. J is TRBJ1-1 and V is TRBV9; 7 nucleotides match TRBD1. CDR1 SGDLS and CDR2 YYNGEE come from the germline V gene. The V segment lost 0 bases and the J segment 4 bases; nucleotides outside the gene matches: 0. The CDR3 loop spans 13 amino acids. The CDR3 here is CASSVDRGTEAFF. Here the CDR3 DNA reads TGTGCCAGCAGCGTAGACAGGGGCACTGAAGCTTTCTTT.

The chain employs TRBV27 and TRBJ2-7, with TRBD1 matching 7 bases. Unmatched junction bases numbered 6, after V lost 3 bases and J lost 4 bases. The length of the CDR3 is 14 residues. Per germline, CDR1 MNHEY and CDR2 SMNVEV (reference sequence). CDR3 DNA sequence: TGTGCCAGCAGTTTGACGAGGGGGCGTTACGAGCAGTACTTC. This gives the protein CASSLTRGRYEQYF.

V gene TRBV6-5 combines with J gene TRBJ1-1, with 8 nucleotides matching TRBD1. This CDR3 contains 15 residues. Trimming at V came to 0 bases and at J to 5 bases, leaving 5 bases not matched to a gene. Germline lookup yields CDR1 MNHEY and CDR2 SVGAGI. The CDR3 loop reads CASSYSPGGKTEAFF. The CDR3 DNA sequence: TGTGCCAGCAGTTACTCCCCAGGGGGCAAGACTGAAGCTTTCTTT.

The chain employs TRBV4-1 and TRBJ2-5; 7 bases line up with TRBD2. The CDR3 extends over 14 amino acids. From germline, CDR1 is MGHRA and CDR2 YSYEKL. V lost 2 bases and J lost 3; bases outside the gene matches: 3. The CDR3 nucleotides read TGCGCCAGCAGCCAACATGGGGGGGAAGAGACCCAGTACTTC. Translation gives CASSQHGGEETQYF.

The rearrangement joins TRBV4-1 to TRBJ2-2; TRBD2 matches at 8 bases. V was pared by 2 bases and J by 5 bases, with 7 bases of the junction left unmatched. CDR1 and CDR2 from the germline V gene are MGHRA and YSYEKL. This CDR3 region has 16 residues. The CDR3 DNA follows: TGCGCCAGCAGCCAACCAGGGACTAGTGGGACCGGGGAGCTGTTTTTT. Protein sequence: CASSQPGTSGTGELFF.

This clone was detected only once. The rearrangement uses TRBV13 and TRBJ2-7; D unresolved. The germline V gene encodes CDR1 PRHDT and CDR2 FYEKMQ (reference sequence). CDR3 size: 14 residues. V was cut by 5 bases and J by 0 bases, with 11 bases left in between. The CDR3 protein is CASSGGGHSYEQYF. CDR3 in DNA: TGTGCCAGCAGCGGCGGCGGTCACTCCTACGAGCAGTACTTC.

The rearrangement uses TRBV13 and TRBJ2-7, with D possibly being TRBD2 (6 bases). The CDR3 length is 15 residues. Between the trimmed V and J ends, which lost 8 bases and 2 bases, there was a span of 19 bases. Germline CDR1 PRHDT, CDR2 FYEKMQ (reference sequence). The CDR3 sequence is CASSPGSGPTYEQYF. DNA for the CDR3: TGTGCCAGCTCTCCTGGTAGCGGACCTACCTACGAGCAGTACTTC.

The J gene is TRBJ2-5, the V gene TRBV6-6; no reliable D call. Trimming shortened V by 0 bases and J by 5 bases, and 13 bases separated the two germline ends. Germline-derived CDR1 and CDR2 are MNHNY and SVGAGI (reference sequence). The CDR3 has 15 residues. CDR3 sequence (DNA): TGTGCCAGCAGTTACTCGGTTGAGGTCGGGGAGACCCAGTACTTC. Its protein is CASSYSVEVGETQYF.

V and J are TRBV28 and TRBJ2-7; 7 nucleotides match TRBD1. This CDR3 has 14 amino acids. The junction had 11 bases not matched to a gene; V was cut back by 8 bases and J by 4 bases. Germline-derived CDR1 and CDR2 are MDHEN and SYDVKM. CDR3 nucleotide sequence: TGTGCCAGCCGTGCCGGGACAGTGAATTACGAGCAGTACTTC. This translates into CASRAGTVNYEQYF.

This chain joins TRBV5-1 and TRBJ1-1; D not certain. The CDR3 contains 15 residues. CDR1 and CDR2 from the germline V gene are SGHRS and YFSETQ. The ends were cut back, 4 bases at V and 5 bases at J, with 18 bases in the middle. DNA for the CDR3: TGCGCCAGCAGCGGAGAAATGGACGGGGAAACTGAAGCTTTCTTT. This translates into CASSGEMDGETEAFF. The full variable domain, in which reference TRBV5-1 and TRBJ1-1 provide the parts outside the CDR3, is KAGVTQTPRYLIKTRGQQVTLSCSPISGHRSVSWYQQTPGQGLQFLFEYFSETQRNKGNFPGRFSGRQFSNSRSEMNVSTLELGDSALYLCASSGEMDGETEAFFGQGTRLTVV.

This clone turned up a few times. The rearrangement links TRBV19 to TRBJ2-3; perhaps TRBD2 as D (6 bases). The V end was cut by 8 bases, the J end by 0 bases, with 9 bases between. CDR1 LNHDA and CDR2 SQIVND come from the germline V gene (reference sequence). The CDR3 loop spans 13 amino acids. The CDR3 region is CASGGTSTDTQYF. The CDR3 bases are TGTGCCAGTGGAGGGACTAGCACAGATACGCAGTATTTT.

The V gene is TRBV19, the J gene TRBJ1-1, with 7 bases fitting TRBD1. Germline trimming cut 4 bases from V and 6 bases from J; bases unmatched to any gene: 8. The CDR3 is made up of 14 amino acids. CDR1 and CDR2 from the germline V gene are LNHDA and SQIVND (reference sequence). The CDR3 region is CASSTGTDFAEAFF. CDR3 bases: TGTGCCAGTAGTACCGGGACAGATTTCGCTGAAGCTTTCTTT. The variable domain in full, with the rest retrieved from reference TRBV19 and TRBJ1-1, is DGGITQSPKYLFRKEGQNVTLSCEQNLNHDAMYWYRQDPGQGLRLIYYSQIVNDFQKGDIAEGYSVSREKKESFPLTVTSAQKNPTAFYLCASSTGTDFAEAFFGQGTRLTVV.

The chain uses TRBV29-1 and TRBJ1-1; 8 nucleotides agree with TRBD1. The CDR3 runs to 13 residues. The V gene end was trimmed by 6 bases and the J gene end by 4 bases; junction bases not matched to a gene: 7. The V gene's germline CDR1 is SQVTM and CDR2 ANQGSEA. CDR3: CSVTGVSGTEAFF. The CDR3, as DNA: TGCAGCGTGACAGGGGTTTCAGGCACTGAAGCTTTCTTT.

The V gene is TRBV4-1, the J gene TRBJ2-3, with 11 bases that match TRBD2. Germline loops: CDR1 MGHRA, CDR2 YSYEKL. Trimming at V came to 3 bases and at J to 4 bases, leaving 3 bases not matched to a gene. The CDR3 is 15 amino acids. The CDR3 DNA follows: TGCGCCAGCAGCCAGGTAGCGGGGGGGGCAGATACGCAGTATTTT. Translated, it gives CASSQVAGGADTQYF.

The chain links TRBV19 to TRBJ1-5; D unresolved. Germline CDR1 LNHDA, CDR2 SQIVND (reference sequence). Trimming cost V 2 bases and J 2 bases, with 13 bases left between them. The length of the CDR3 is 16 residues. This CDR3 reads CASSIFRVGGNQPQHF. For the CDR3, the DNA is TGTGCCAGTAGTATATTTCGGGTGGGTGGCAATCAGCCCCAGCATTTT.

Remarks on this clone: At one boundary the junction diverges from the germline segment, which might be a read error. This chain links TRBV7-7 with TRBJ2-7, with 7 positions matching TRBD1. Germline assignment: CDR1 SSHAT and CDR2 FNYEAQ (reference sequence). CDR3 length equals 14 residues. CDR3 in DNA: TGTGCTAGCAGCCACCGGGACAGACGCTACGAGCAGTACTTC. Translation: CASSHRDRRYEQYF.

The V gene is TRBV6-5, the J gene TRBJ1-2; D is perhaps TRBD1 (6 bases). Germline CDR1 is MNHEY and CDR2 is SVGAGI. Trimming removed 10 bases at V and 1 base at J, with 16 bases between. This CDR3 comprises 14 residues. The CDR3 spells CATQTGFGNYGYTF. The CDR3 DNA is TGTGCCACACAAACAGGGTTTGGTAACTATGGCTACACCTTC.

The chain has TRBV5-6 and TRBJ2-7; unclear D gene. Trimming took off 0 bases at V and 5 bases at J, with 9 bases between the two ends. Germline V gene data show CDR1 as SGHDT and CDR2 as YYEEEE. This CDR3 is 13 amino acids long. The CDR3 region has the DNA TGTGCCAGCAGCTTGGTATTGTCCCACGAGCAGTACTTC. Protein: CASSLVLSHEQYF. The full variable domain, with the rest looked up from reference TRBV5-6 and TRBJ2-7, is DAGVTQSPTHLIKTRGQQVTLRCSPKSGHDTVSWYQQALGQGPQFIFQYYEEEERQRGNFPDRFSGHQFPNYSSELNVNALLLGDSALYLCASSLVLSHEQYFGPGTRLTVT.

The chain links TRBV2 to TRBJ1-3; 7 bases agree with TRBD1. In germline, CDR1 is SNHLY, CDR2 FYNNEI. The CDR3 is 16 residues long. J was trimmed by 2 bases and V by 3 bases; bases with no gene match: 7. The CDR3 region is CASSEFRTGAGNTIYF. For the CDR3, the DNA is TGTGCCAGCAGTGAGTTTAGGACAGGAGCTGGAAACACCATATATTTT.

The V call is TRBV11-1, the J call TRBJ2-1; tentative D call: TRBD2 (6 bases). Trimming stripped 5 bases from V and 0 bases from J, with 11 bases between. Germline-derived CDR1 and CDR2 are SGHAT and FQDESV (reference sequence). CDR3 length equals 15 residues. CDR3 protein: CASSLSGSSYNEQFF. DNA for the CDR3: TGTGCCAGCAGCCTTAGCGGAAGCTCCTACAATGAGCAGTTCTTC. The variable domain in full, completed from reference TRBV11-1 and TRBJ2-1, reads EAEVAQSPRYKITEKSQAVAFWCDPISGHATLYWYRQILGQGPELLVQFQDESVVDDSQLPKDRFSAERLKGVDSTLKIQPAELGDSAMYLCASSLSGSSYNEQFFGPGTRLTVL.

The CDR3 reads CASGFGDRPGQPQHF. CDR3 nucleotides: TGTGCTAGTGGTTTTGGGGACAGGCCCGGGCAGCCCCAGCATTTT. V is TRBV12-5 and J is TRBJ1-5; 8 bases align to TRBD1. CDR1 and CDR2 from the germline V gene are LGHNT and FRNRAP. The CDR3 covers 15 residues. The V gene end was trimmed by 3 bases and the J gene end by 7 bases; junction bases not matched to a gene: 8.

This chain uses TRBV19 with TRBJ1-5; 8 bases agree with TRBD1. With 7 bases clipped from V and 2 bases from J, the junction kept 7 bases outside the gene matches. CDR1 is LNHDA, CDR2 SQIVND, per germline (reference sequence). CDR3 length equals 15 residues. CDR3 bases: TGTGCCAGTAAGACAGGGGTGTGGGGCAATCAGCCCCAGCATTTT. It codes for CASKTGVWGNQPQHF.

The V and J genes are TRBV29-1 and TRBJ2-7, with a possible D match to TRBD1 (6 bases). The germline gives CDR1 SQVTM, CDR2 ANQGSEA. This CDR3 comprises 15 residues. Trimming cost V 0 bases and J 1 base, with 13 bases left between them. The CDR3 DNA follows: TGCAGCGTTGAAGATCCGGAACAGGGATCCTACGAGCAGTACTTC. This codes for CSVEDPEQGSYEQYF.

The CDR3 DNA reads TGCGCCAGCAGCCAAGATTTGGGAGGGGATGTGACCTACGAGCAGTACTTC. Translation gives CASSQDLGGDVTYEQYF. The rearrangement uses TRBV4-1 and TRBJ2-7; 7 bases agree with TRBD2. Unmatched junction bases numbered 10, after V lost 0 bases and J lost 2 bases. Germline V gene data show CDR1 as MGHRA and CDR2 as YSYEKL. The CDR3 covers 17 residues.

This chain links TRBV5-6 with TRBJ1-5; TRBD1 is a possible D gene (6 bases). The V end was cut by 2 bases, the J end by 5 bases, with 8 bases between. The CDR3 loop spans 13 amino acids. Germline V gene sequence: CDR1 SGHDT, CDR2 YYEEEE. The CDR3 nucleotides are TGTGCCAGCAGCTTTGCAGGGGATCAGCCCCAGCATTTT. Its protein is CASSFAGDQPQHF. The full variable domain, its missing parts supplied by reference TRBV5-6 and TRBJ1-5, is DAGVTQSPTHLIKTRGQQVTLRCSPKSGHDTVSWYQQALGQGPQFIFQYYEEEERQRGNFPDRFSGHQFPNYSSELNVNALLLGDSALYLCASSFAGDQPQHFGDGTRLSIL.